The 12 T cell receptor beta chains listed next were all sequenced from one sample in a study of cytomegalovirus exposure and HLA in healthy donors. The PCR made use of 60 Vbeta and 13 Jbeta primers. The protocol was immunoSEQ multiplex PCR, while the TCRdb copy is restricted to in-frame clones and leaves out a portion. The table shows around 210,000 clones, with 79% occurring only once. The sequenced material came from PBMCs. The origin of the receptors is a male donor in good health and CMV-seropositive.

CDR3 DNA sequence: TGTGCCAGCTCACTCAGCGGGAGAGCCTACAATGAGCAGTTCTTC. Amino acids: CASSLSGRAYNEQFF. This chain links TRBV18 with TRBJ2-1, with 8 bases fitting TRBD2. V was clipped by 4 bases and J by 2 bases; unmatched bases: 4. The CDR3 contains 15 residues. CDR1 KGHSH and CDR2 LQKENI come from the germline V gene.

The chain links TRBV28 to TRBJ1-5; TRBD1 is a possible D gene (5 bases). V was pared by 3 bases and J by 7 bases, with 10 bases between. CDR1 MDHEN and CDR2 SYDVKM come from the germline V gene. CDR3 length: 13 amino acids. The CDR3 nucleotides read TGTGCCAGCAGTTTTCGGGGGTGGCAGCCCCAGCATTTT. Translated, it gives CASSFRGWQPQHF.

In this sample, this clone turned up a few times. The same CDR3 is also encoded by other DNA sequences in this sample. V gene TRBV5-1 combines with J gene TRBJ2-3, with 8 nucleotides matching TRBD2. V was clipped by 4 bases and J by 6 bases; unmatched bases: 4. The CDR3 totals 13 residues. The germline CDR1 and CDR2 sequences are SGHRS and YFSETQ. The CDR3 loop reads CASSLAGGDTQYF. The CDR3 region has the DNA TGCGCCAGCAGCCTCGCGGGGGGCGATACGCAGTATTTT.

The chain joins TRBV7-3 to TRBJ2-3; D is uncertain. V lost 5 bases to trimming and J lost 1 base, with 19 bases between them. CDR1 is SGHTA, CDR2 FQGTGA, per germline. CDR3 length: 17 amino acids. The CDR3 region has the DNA TGTGCCAGCAGCCCACTCGCAGGCCGGTATGGCACAGATACGCAGTATTTT. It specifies CASSPLAGRYGTDTQYF.

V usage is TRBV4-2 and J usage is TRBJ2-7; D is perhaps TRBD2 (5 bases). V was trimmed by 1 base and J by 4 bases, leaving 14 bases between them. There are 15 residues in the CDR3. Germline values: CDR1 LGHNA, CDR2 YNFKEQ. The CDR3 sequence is CASSQAPPGKYEQYF. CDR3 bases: TGTGCCAGCAGCCAAGCCCCACCCGGGAAGTACGAGCAGTACTTC.

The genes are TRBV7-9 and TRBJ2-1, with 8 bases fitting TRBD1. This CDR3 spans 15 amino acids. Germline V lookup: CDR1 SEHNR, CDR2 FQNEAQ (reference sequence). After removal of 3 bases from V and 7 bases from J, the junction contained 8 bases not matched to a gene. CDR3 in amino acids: CASSFFRQGWNEQFF. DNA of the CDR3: TGTGCCAGCAGCTTCTTTCGACAGGGGTGGAATGAGCAGTTCTTC. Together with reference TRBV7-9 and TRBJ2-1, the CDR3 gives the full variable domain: DTGVSQNPRHKITKRGQNVTFRCDPISEHNRLYWYRQTLGQGPEFLTYFQNEAQLEKSRLLSDRFSAERPKGSFSTLEIQRTEQGDSAMYLCASSFFRQGWNEQFFGPGTRLTVL.

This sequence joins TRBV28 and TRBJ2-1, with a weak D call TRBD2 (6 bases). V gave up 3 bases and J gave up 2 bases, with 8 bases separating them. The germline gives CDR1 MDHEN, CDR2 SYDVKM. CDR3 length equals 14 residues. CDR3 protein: CASSFGGAYNEQFF. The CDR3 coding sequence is TGTGCCAGCAGTTTCGGAGGGGCCTACAATGAGCAGTTCTTC.

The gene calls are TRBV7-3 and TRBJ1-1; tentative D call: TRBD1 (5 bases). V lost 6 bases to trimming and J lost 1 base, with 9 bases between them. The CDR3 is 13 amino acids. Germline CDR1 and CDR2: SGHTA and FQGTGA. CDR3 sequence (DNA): TGTGCCAGCAGGGGACTAAGGAACACTGAAGCTTTCTTT. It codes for CASRGLRNTEAFF.

CDR3 sequence: CATSLRSRDQPQHF. As DNA, the CDR3 is TGTGCCACCTCGCTTCGTTCCAGGGATCAGCCCCAGCATTTT. The chain links TRBV6-5 to TRBJ1-5, with TRBD1 as a possible D gene (5 bases). Trimming pared 10 bases from V and 5 bases from J, leaving 18 bases between. Germline assignment: CDR1 MNHEY and CDR2 SVGAGI. The CDR3 loop spans 14 amino acids.

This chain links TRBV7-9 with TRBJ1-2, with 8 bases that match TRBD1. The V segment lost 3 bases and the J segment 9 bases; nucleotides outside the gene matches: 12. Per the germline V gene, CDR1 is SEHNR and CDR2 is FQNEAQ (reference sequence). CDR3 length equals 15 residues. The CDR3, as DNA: TGTGCCAGCAGCTTGGGGGTGCAGGGGGCGATAAGCTACACCTTC. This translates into CASSLGVQGAISYTF.

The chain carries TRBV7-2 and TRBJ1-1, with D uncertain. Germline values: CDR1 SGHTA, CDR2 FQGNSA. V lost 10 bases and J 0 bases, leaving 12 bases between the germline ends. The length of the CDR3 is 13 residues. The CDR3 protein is CATRSGLNTEAFF. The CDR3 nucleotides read TGTGCCACCAGGTCCGGGTTGAACACTGAAGCTTTCTTT.

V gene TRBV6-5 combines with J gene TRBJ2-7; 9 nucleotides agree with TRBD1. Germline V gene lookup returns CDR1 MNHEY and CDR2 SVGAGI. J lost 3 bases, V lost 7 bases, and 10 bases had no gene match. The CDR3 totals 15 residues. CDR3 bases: TGTGCCAGCACCTCCGAGGGACAGGGTTACTACGAGCAGTACTTC. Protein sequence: CASTSEGQGYYEQYF.